The rows below give T cell receptor beta chains drawn from one sample of a study of T cells in localized non-small cell lung cancer. Profiled with immunoSEQ multiplex PCR; TCRdb holds only in-frame clones, not every one. The sample has some 2,000 clones, around a third seen once; the top ten hold roughly an eighth. This specimen was normal lung tissue next to the tumor, taken before any cancer treatment. These receptors were taken from a woman aged 40 to 75 with stage I lung adenocarcinoma. Each CDR3 is given with its conserved first and last residue. Each record gives: clone size, J gene, V gene, D gene, CDR3 protein, CDR3 DNA. D genes are given only for firm matches. Clone size is not always given. Where it is, it says once, few, many or a class for expanded clones.

NA | TRBJ1-5 | TRBV30 | NA | CAYNNGGYQPQHF | TGTGCCTATAATAACGGGGGTTATCAGCCCCAGCATTTT
large | TRBJ2-5 | TRBV11-3 | TRBD1 | CASSFGTGQETQYF | TGTGCCAGCAGCTTCGGGACAGGTCAAGAGACCCAGTACTTC
NA | TRBJ2-7 | TRBV28 | NA | CASNVPGGNSYEQYF | TGTGCCAGCAACGTTCCTGGGGGCAACTCCTACGAGCAGTACTTC
few | TRBJ2-2 | TRBV11-3 | NA | CASSLVPGGNTGELFF | TGTGCCAGCAGCTTGGTCCCCGGAGGGAACACCGGGGAGCTGTTTTTT
few | TRBJ2-7 | TRBV6-8 | TRBD2 | CAISPPGGYYEQYF | TGTGCCATCAGTCCCCCGGGGGGGTACTACGAGCAGTACTTC
NA | TRBJ2-7 | TRBV28 | TRBD2 | CASSPWTSGPYEQYF | TGTGCCAGCAGTCCCTGGACTAGCGGCCCCTACGAGCAGTACTTC
NA | TRBJ2-1 | TRBV30 | TRBD1 | CAWTDRGFEEQFF | TGTGCCTGGACGGACAGGGGATTTGAAGAGCAGTTCTTC
few | TRBJ2-5 | TRBV6-8 | TRBD2 | CASRSGRQETQYF | TGTGCCAGCAGGTCCGGGAGGCAAGAGACCCAGTACTTC
NA | TRBJ2-6 | TRBV9 | NA | CASSVLSATQPPGANVLTF | TGTGCCAGCAGCGTACTAAGCGCGACCCAACCTCCTGGGGCCAACGTCCTGACTTTC
NA | TRBJ2-2 | TRBV19 | NA | CASSTAREVSTGELFF | TGTGCCAGTAGTACCGCCAGGGAAGTTTCCACCGGGGAGCTGTTTTTT
few | TRBJ2-7 | TRBV5-1 | TRBD1 | CASSTGQETFSGEQYF | TGCGCCAGCAGCACCGGACAGGAAACCTTTAGTGGCGAGCAGTACTTC
NA | TRBJ2-1 | TRBV2 | NA | CASSGDLLEQFF | TGTGCCAGCAGCGGGGACCTTCTGGAGCAGTTCTTC
NA | TRBJ2-7 | TRBV10-1 | NA | CASSDSSYEQYF | TGCGCCAGCAGTGATAGCAGCTACGAGCAGTACTTC
few | TRBJ2-2 | TRBV6-8 | TRBD2 | CASSNRAGGNTGELFF | TGTGCCAGCAGTAACAGAGCGGGAGGGAACACCGGGGAGCTGTTTTTT
NA | TRBJ2-1 | TRBV11-3 | NA | CASSKGLRGPYNEQFF | TGTGCCAGCAGCAAGGGCTTACGCGGCCCCTACAATGAGCAGTTCTTC
NA | TRBJ1-5 | TRBV28 | TRBD1 | CASSPGTGSNQPQHF | TGTGCCAGCAGCCCCGGGACAGGGAGCAATCAGCCCCAGCATTTT
NA | TRBJ2-3 | TRBV29-1 | TRBD1 | CSVRTGGGPDTQYF | TGCAGCGTTCGGACAGGGGGTGGTCCAGATACGCAGTATTTT
few | TRBJ2-7 | TRBV6-8 | TRBD2 | CASAGTSGKYEQYF | TGTGCCAGCGCTGGGACTAGCGGGAAATACGAGCAGTACTTC
NA | TRBJ1-1 | TRBV28 | TRBD1 | CASSYGTGGGTEAFF | TGTGCCAGCAGTTACGGGACAGGGGGAGGTACTGAAGCTTTCTTT
NA | TRBJ1-2 | TRBV25-1 | TRBD1 | CASSGQGNYGYTF | TGTGCCAGCAGTGGACAGGGCAACTATGGCTACACCTTC
few | TRBJ2-7 | TRBV28 | TRBD1 | CASSPGQTYEQYF | TGTGCCAGCAGCCCGGGACAGACCTACGAGCAGTACTTC
medium-sized | TRBJ1-2 | TRBV9 | NA | CASSVQPTEGANYGYTF | TGTGCCAGCAGCGTCCAACCGACGGAAGGGGCCAACTATGGCTACACCTTC
NA | TRBJ2-7 | TRBV28 | TRBD1 | CASSPGPLTGNEQYF | TGTGCCAGCAGTCCAGGCCCCTTGACAGGGAACGAGCAGTACTTC
once | TRBJ1-1 | TRBV28 | NA | CASRRGHTEAFF | TGTGCCAGCAGGCGGGGACACACTGAAGCTTTCTTT
few | TRBJ2-1 | TRBV14 | NA | CASRSLGGVEQFF | TGTGCCAGCCGCAGTCTTGGAGGAGTTGAGCAGTTCTTC
NA | TRBJ1-4 | TRBV11-3 | NA | CASSQGGSGGSRPNEKLFF | TGTGCCAGCAGCCAAGGGGGGTCCGGGGGCTCCAGACCTAATGAAAAACTGTTTTTT
few | TRBJ1-2 | TRBV18 | TRBD1 | CASSPGGRGEVTSEGDGYTF | TGTGCCAGCTCACCAGGCGGCAGGGGGGAGGTTACGTCTGAGGGCGATGGCTACACCTTC
NA | TRBJ1-1 | TRBV14 | NA | CASTPRGGTEAFF | TGTGCCAGCACCCCCAGGGGTGGCACTGAAGCTTTCTTT
few | TRBJ1-5 | TRBV7-7 | NA | CASSLNGGDQPQHF | TGTGCCAGCAGCTTGAACGGCGGGGATCAGCCCCAGCATTTT
NA | TRBJ1-2 | TRBV25-1 | NA | CASSDLGSLGYTF | TGTGCCAGCAGTGATCTGGGCAGCCTTGGCTACACCTTC
NA | TRBJ1-2 | TRBV18 | NA | CASSPPLSRQAYGYTF | TGTGCCAGCTCACCACCGCTTAGTAGGCAGGCTTATGGCTACACCTTC
few | TRBJ1-2 | TRBV6-8 | NA | CASSEAGNYGYTF | TGTGCCAGCAGTGAGGCAGGAAACTATGGCTACACCTTC
few | TRBJ2-3 | TRBV11-3 | TRBD2 | CASSPSHGRPDTQYF | TGTGCCAGCAGCCCGAGTCACGGGAGGCCAGATACGCAGTATTTT
few | TRBJ2-7 | TRBV7-7 | NA | CASSFSVDPTHEQYF | TGTGCCAGCAGCTTTTCCGTGGACCCCACCCACGAGCAGTACTTC
medium-sized | TRBJ2-3 | TRBV11-3 | NA | CASSVNIATDTQYF | TGTGCCAGCAGCGTAAACATAGCCACAGATACGCAGTATTTT
NA | TRBJ2-7 | TRBV9 | NA | CASSPPDGYEQYF | TGTGCCAGCAGCCCCCCCGACGGCTACGAGCAGTACTTC
NA | TRBJ2-6 | TRBV5-1 | NA | CASSLEDSGANVLTF | TGCGCCAGCAGCTTGGAAGACTCTGGGGCCAACGTCCTGACTTTC
NA | TRBJ2-2 | TRBV19 | TRBD2 | CASRPGGPSGANTGELFF | TGTGCCAGTAGACCCGGGGGTCCTAGCGGGGCGAACACCGGGGAGCTGTTTTTT
few | TRBJ1-1 | TRBV11-3 | TRBD1 | CASSPTDRGTEAFF | TGTGCCAGCAGCCCGACGGACAGGGGAACTGAAGCTTTCTTT
once | TRBJ2-6 | TRBV19 | NA | CASEEDSFVSGANVLTF | TGTGCCAGCGAGGAGGACAGTTTCGTCTCTGGGGCCAACGTCCTGACTTTC
once | TRBJ2-1 | TRBV28 | TRBD2 | CASSSSRLAGVVNEQFF | TGTGCCAGCAGTTCCTCCAGACTAGCGGGAGTAGTCAATGAGCAGTTCTTC
NA | TRBJ1-3 | TRBV29-1 | NA | CSVGGGVGNTIYF | TGCAGCGTTGGGGGGGGAGTTGGAAACACCATATATTTT
NA | TRBJ2-1 | TRBV10-2 | NA | CASSVGYNEQFF | TGCGCCAGCAGTGTAGGCTACAATGAGCAGTTCTTC
NA | TRBJ2-1 | TRBV15 | NA | CATSRPWDRQGNEQFF | TGTGCCACCAGCAGACCGTGGGATAGGCAGGGAAATGAGCAGTTCTTC
few | TRBJ2-1 | TRBV28 | NA | CASRTASVNEQFF | TGTGCCAGCAGAACCGCTAGCGTCAATGAGCAGTTCTTC
large | TRBJ1-2 | TRBV9 | TRBD1 | CASSVDSGQKSNYGYTF | TGTGCCAGCAGCGTAGACTCGGGACAGAAGAGTAACTATGGCTACACCTTC
few | TRBJ2-1 | TRBV2 | TRBD1 | CASSPGQGLNEQFF | TGTGCCAGCAGTCCGGGACAGGGACTCAATGAGCAGTTCTTC
medium-sized | TRBJ1-1 | TRBV6-8 | NA | CASSLGTVEAFF | TGTGCCAGCAGCCTCGGGACGGTAGAAGCTTTCTTT